This is a list of T cell receptor beta chains from one sample in a study of OX40 agonist ivuxolimab in advanced cancers. Here immunoSEQ multiplex PCR was the method, and the copy in TCRdb shows in-frame clones only, minus some. The data show 55,000 to 70,000 clones, around four fifths seen once. The source was CD4+ or CD8+ T cells sorted from blood, collected in a trial of the OX40 agonist ivuxolimab. The receptors were gathered from an adult with an advanced solid tumor such as melanoma, head and neck, liver or kidney cancer. CDR3s include the opening cysteine and the closing phenylalanine or tryptophan. The order of the fields is CDR3 length, D gene, clone size, V gene, J gene, CDR3 DNA, CDR3 protein. A D gene is named only where the DNA matches it firmly. The size entry is marked missing in some rows and otherwise reads once, few, many or a size class.

11	-	-	TRBV2	TRBJ2-7	TGTGCCAGCAGTGACTCCTACGAGCAGTACTTC	CASSDSYEQYF
16	TRBD2	-	TRBV28	TRBJ2-2	TGTGCCAGCAGAACTACTAGCGGGAGTATTAGCGGGGAGCTGTTTTTT	CASRTTSGSISGELFF
15	TRBD1	few	TRBV4-1	TRBJ1-6	TGCGCCAGCAGCCAAAGGGACAGGGGTAATTCACCCCTCCACTTT	CASSQRDRGNSPLHF
15	-	-	TRBV19	TRBJ2-2	TGTGCCAGTAGTCTTAGGGGAGCGGGCACCGGGGAGCTGTTTTTT	CASSLRGAGTGELFF
13	-	few	TRBV28	TRBJ2-7	TGTGCCAGCAATGGGGCGAGCTCCTACGAGCAGTACTTC	CASNGASSYEQYF
12	-	few	TRBV5-4	TRBJ2-7	TGTGCCAGCAGTCCAGGTGGCTACGAGCAGTACTTC	CASSPGGYEQYF
16	TRBD1	-	TRBV5-1	TRBJ1-1	TGCGCCAGCAGCAGGGTTGGGACAGGACCTAACACTGAAGCTTTCTTT	CASSRVGTGPNTEAFF
15	-	-	TRBV7-2	TRBJ1-6	TGTGCCAGCAGCTTCGGGACTTTATATAATTCACCCCTCCACTTT	CASSFGTLYNSPLHF
15	TRBD1	-	TRBV27	TRBJ2-5	TGTGCCAGCAGTTTCATAGGGGGCCGAGGAGAGACCCAGTACTTC	CASSFIGGRGETQYF
11	-	-	TRBV7-3	TRBJ2-1	TGTGCCAGCAGCTTGTCTTCGGAGCAGTTCTTC	CASSLSSEQFF
13	-	-	TRBV10-2	TRBJ2-2	TGCGCCACAACGATAGCCGGTGCCGGGGAGCTGTTTTTT	CATTIAGAGELFF
17	-	-	TRBV6-1	TRBJ1-5	TGTGCCAGCAGTGACACGGGTAGGGGGGGGCAAGGTCAGCCCCAGCATTTT	CASSDTGRGGQGQPQHF
17	-	-	TRBV7-6	TRBJ2-2	TGTGCCAGCAGCGATTCGTACAGGGGAGGGAACACCGGGGAGCTGTTTTTT	CASSDSYRGGNTGELFF
14	-	-	TRBV2	TRBJ1-5	TGTGCCAGCAGTGAAGGGAATAGCAATCAGCCCCAGCATTTT	CASSEGNSNQPQHF
13	-	once	TRBV5-4	TRBJ1-4	TGTGCCACCCACGGGGGGCGAAATGAAAAACTGTTTTTT	CATHGGRNEKLFF
13	TRBD2	-	TRBV6-1	TRBJ2-6	TGTGCCGAGCGGGAGTCTGGGGCCAACGTCCTGACTTTC	CAERESGANVLTF
15	TRBD1	-	TRBV6-1	TRBJ1-2	TGTGCCAGCAGTGAAGCGGGACAGGGATACTATGGCTACACCTTC	CASSEAGQGYYGYTF
17	-	once	TRBV9	TRBJ2-3	TGTGCCAGCAGCGAGGCCACAGGGTTAGACGGCACAGATACGCAGTATTTT	CASSEATGLDGTDTQYF
15	TRBD1	-	TRBV19	TRBJ2-6	TGTGCCAGTACCCTAGGGACAGCTGGGGCCAACGTCCTGACTTTC	CASTLGTAGANVLTF
16	TRBD2	once	TRBV5-1	TRBJ2-1	TGCGCCAGCAGCTTGGGTAGCGGGGGATCCTACAATGAGCAGTTCTTC	CASSLGSGGSYNEQFF
13	-	-	TRBV18	TRBJ2-2	TGTGCCAGCTCATTACAGGGAAACGGGGAGCTGTTTTTT	CASSLQGNGELFF
13	-	-	TRBV7-6	TRBJ2-5	TGTGCCAGCAGCTCAATAGCTCCGGGGACCCAGTACTTC	CASSSIAPGTQYF
15	-	-	TRBV18	TRBJ1-1	TGTGCCAGCTCACCCGCGGGGGTCATGAACACTGAAGCTTTCTTT	CASSPAGVMNTEAFF
15	-	-	TRBV6-5	TRBJ2-3	TGTGCCAGCAGTTATTTCGGGGCCAGCACAGATACGCAGTATTTT	CASSYFGASTDTQYF
15	-	-	TRBV7-9	TRBJ2-1	TGTGCCAGCAGCCTGACAGGGAGGGGGCTCAATGAGCAGTTCTTC	CASSLTGRGLNEQFF
18	TRBD2	-	TRBV5-1	TRBJ2-7	TGCGCCAGCAGCTTCTCTTCGACCGCGGGAGTGAGCTCCTACGAGCAGTACTTC	CASSFSSTAGVSSYEQYF
13	-	once	TRBV2	TRBJ1-1	TGTGCCAGCAACCTCAACCCGAACACTGAAGCTTTCTTT	CASNLNPNTEAFF
15	TRBD2	-	TRBV29-1	TRBJ2-1	TGCAGCGTTGAACCTGGACTAGCGAGAAATAATGAGCAGTTCTTC	CSVEPGLARNNEQFF
14	-	-	TRBV18	TRBJ1-2	TGTGCCAGCTCACCCGGGCAAGCTAACTATGGCTACACCTTC	CASSPGQANYGYTF
15	TRBD1	few	TRBV4-1	TRBJ2-7	TGCGCCAGCAGCCAAGAGTCTAGGGGGCGGAACGAGCAGTACTTC	CASSQESRGRNEQYF
14	-	-	TRBV5-4	TRBJ2-7	TGTGCCAGCAGCTTGGATGGGCTTTCCTACGAGCAGTACTTC	CASSLDGLSYEQYF
16	TRBD2	-	TRBV25-1	TRBJ2-7	TGTGCCAGCAGTCCCAGGACTAGCGGGATAACCTACGAGCAGTACTTC	CASSPRTSGITYEQYF
14	TRBD1	-	TRBV6-5	TRBJ2-7	TGTGCCAGCAGCACCGGGACAGCTCGATACGAGCAGTACTTC	CASSTGTARYEQYF
15	-	-	TRBV4-1	TRBJ2-7	TGCGCCAGCAGACTAGGGGCCACGGGGGCTTGGGGGCAGTACTTC	CASRLGATGAWGQYF
15	TRBD1	-	TRBV11-3	TRBJ2-5	TGTGCCAGCAGCGCACGCACAGGGGGCGCAGAGACCCAGTACTTC	CASSARTGGAETQYF
14	-	few	TRBV28	TRBJ1-5	TGTGCCAGCACCATCGGCCAGTACAATCAGCCCCAGCATTTT	CASTIGQYNQPQHF
14	-	-	TRBV9	TRBJ1-1	TGTGCCAGCAGCGTAGGGGGTAGGCACACTGAAGCTTTCTTT	CASSVGGRHTEAFF
14	-	few	TRBV9	TRBJ2-5	TGTGCCAGCAGCCCCCGGACAGAACAAGAGACCCAGTACTTC	CASSPRTEQETQYF
16	TRBD2	once	TRBV9	TRBJ2-5	TGTGCCAGCAGCGCTGGCAGCGGGAGTAGATCAGAGACCCAGTACTTC	CASSAGSGSRSETQYF
15	TRBD1	-	TRBV9	TRBJ2-5	TGTGCCAGCAGCCCGTGGACAGGGGGTGTAGAGACCCAGTACTTC	CASSPWTGGVETQYF
15	-	-	TRBV5-6	TRBJ2-2	TGTGCCAGCAGCTTGGCGAGGGGGTGGACCGGGGAGCTGTTTTTT	CASSLARGWTGELFF
15	-	once	TRBV5-1	TRBJ1-1	TGCGCCAGCAGCTTGGCGCTGAGGGGTAACACTGAAGCTTTCTTT	CASSLALRGNTEAFF
14	-	-	TRBV29-1	TRBJ2-7	TGCAGCGTTGAAACCCAGGGAGCAACCTACGAGCAGTACTTC	CSVETQGATYEQYF
14	-	-	TRBV2	TRBJ2-7	TGTGCCAGCAGTGCCGCACTAAGCTCCTACGAGCAGTACTTC	CASSAALSSYEQYF
17	TRBD1	-	TRBV19	TRBJ2-3	TGTGCCAGTAGTTCCCGGATTCCCGGGACAGGGTCAGATACGCAGTATTTT	CASSSRIPGTGSDTQYF
14	-	-	TRBV10-3	TRBJ2-7	TGTGCCATCAGCCCTAGCAGCCGCTCCTACGAGCAGTACTTC	CAISPSSRSYEQYF
15	-	-	TRBV10-2	TRBJ2-7	TGCGCCAGCAGTGACCTCTTAGGGGAGTCTTACGAGCAGTACTTC	CASSDLLGESYEQYF
15	-	-	TRBV5-1	TRBJ1-4	TGCGCCAGCAGTGTGGGGGGAGCAACTAATGAAAAACTGTTTTTT	CASSVGGATNEKLFF
18	TRBD2	-	TRBV5-1	TRBJ2-3	TGCGCCAGCAGCTTGGAGCCCTTACGTGGGAGGGCTGGAGATACGCAGTATTTT	CASSLEPLRGRAGDTQYF
13	-	once	TRBV6-6	TRBJ2-7	TGTGCCAGCAGTTACGGGACCTCCTACGAGCAGTACTTC	CASSYGTSYEQYF
13	-	few	TRBV7-7	TRBJ2-7	TGTGCTAGCAGCTTCGGACAAGCCTACGAGCAGTACTTC	CASSFGQAYEQYF
16	TRBD2	-	TRBV9	TRBJ2-1	TGTGCCAGCAGCTCCTTAGCGGGAGACAACTACAATGAGCAGTTCTTC	CASSSLAGDNYNEQFF